This TCR beta chain was documented in a study of T cells in Graves' hyperthyroidism and ophthalmopathy. RNA transcripts provided the source from which TCR beta CDR3 regions were amplified. HTBI primers were employed in a first-round RT-PCR of the TCR CDR3. TCRdb reprocessed the multiplex PCR reads with MiXCR, giving one entry per CDR3 protein. The sample contains 600,000 to 700,000 distinct CDR3 sequences, roughly 15% of which appear only once. This clonotype showed up just a few times. Trimming left V 2 bases short and J 5 bases short, with 19 bases between. The CDR3 is 16 residues long. The germline V gene encodes CDR1 PRHDT and CDR2 FYEKMQ (reference sequence).

V and J are TRBV13 and TRBJ2-7, with a weak D call TRBD2 (6 bases). The receptor comes from a woman between 40 and 50 years old with Graves' ophthalmopathy. Sequencing used blood. CDR3 in amino acids: CASSLTVDGGSHEQYF. Written as DNA, the CDR3 is TGTGCCAGCAGCTTAACGGTCGACGGAGGGTCCCACGAGCAGTACTTC. Based on the CDR3 plus reference TRBV13 and TRBJ2-7, the full variable domain is AAGVIQSPRHLIKEKRETATLKCYPIPRHDTVYWYQQGPGQDPQFLISFYEKMQSDKGSIPDRFSAQQFSDYHSELNMSSLELGDSALYFCASSLTVDGGSHEQYFGPGTRLTVT.